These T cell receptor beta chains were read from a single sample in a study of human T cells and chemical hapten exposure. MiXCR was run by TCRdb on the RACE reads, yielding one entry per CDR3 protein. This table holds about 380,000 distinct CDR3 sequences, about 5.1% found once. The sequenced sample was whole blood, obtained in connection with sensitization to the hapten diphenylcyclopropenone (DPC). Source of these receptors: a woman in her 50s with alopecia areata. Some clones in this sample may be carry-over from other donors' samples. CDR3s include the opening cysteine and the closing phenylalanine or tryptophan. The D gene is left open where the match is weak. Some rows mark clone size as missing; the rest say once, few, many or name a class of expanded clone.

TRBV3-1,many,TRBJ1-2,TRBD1,CASSPEYQGVYGYTF,TGTGCCAGCAGCCCAGAATACCAGGGGGTTTATGGCTACACCTTC
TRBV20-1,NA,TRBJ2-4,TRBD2,CSANSGLAELAKNIQYF,TGCAGTGCTAATTCTGGACTAGCGGAGCTAGCCAAAAACATTCAGTACTTC
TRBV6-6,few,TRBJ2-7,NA,CASSYGGKQYF,TGTGCCAGCAGTTACGGGGGAAAGCAGTACTTC
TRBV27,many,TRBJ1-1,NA,CASRLGTEAFF,TGTGCCAGCAGACTAGGAACTGAAGCTTTCTTT
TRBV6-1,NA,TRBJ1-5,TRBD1,CASSGGQGGNQPQHF,TGTGCCAGCAGTGGGGGACAGGGTGGCAATCAGCCCCAGCATTTT
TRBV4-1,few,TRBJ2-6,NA,CASSQEVTAGANVLTF,TGCGCCAGCAGCCAAGAAGTAACAGCTGGGGCCAACGTCCTGACTTTC
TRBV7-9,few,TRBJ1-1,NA,CASSPTQSRNTEAFF,TGTGCCAGCAGCCCCACACAGTCGAGGAACACTGAAGCTTTCTTT
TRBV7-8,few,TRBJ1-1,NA,CASSPWGGEVNEAFF,TGTGCCAGCAGCCCCTGGGGAGGGGAGGTTAATGAAGCTTTCTTT
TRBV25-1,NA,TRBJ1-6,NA,CASTAAYNSPLHF,TGTGCCAGCACTGCAGCCTATAATTCACCCCTCCACTTT
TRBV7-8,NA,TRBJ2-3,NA,CASSLPRTTSTDTQYF,TGTGCCAGCAGCCTCCCCCGCACCACTAGCACAGATACGCAGTATTTT
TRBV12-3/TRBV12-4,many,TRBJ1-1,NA,CASSLGLRMNTEAFF,TGTGCCAGCAGTTTAGGGCTTCGCATGAACACTGAAGCTTTCTTT
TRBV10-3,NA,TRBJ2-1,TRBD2,CAIRGTSGDEQFF,TGTGCCATCAGAGGGACTAGCGGCGACGAGCAGTTCTTC
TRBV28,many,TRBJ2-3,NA,CASTSFDTQYF,TGTGCCAGCACCTCTTTTGATACGCAGTATTTT